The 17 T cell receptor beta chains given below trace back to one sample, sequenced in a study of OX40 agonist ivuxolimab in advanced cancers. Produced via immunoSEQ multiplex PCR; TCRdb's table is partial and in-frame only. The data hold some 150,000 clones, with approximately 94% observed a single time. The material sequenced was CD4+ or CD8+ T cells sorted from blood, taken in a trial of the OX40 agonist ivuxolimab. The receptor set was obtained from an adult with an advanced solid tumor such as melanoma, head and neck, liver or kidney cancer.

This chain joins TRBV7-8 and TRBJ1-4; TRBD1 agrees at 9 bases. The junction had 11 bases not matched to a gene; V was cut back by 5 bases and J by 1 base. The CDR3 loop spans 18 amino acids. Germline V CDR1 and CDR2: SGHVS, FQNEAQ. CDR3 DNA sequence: TGTGCCAGCAGCCCCAACAGGGGGCGTCAACTAACTAATGAAAAACTGTTTTTT. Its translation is CASSPNRGRQLTNEKLFF.

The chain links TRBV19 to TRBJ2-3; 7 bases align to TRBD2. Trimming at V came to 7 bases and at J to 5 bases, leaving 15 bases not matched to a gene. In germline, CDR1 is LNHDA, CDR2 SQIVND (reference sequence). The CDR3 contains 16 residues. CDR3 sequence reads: CASTDPRRESGDTQYF. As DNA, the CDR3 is TGTGCCAGTACTGACCCTCGGCGGGAGAGTGGAGATACGCAGTATTTT.

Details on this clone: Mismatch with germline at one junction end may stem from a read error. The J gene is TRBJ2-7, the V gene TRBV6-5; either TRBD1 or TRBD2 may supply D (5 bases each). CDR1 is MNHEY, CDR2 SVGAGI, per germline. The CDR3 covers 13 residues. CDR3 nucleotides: TGTGCCATCAGTCAGGGTAGCGACTACGAGCAGTACTTC. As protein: CAISQGSDYEQYF.

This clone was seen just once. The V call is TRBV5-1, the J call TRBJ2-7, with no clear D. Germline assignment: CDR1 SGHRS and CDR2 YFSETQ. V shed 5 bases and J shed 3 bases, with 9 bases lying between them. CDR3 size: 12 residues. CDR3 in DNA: TGCGCCAGCAGACAAGGAAGCTACGAGCAGTACTTC. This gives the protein CASRQGSYEQYF.

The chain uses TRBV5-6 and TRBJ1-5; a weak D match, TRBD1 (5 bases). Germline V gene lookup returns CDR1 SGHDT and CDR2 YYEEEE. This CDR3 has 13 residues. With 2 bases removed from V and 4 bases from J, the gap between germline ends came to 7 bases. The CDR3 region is CASSFDRNQPQHF. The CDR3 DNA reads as TGTGCCAGCAGCTTTGACAGAAATCAGCCCCAGCATTTT.

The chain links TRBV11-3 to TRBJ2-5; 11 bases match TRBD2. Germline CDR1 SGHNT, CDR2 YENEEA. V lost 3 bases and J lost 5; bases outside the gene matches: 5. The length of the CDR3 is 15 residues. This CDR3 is CASSLTSGIGETQYF. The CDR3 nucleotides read TGTGCCAGCAGCTTGACTAGCGGGATCGGGGAGACCCAGTACTTC.

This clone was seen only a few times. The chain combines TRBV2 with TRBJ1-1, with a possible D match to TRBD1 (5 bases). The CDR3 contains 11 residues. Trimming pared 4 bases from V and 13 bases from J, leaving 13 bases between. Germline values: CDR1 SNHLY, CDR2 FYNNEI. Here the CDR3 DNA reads TGTGCCAGCAGTGGGGACTCCGCCATTTTCTTT. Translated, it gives CASSGDSAIFF.

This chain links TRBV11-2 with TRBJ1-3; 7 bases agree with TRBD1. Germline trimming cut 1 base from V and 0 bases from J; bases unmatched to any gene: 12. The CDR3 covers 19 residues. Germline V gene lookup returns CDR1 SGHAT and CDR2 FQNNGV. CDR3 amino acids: CASSLGQLRGPYSGNTIYF. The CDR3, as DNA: TGTGCCAGCAGCTTAGGACAGCTAAGGGGGCCTTACTCTGGAAACACCATATATTTT.

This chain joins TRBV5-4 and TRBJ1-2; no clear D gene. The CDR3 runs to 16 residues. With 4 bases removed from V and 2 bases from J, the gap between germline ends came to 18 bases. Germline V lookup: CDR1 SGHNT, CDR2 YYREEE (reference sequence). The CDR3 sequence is CASSISPLGSNYGYTF. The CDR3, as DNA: TGTGCCAGCAGCATATCCCCCCTTGGGTCGAACTATGGCTACACCTTC.

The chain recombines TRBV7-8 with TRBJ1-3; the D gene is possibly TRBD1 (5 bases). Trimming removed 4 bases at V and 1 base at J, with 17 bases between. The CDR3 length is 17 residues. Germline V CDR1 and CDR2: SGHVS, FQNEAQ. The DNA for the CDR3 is TGTGCCAGCAGCTCCCGAAGAAGGGACCCTTCTGGAAACACCATATATTTT. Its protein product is CASSSRRRDPSGNTIYF.

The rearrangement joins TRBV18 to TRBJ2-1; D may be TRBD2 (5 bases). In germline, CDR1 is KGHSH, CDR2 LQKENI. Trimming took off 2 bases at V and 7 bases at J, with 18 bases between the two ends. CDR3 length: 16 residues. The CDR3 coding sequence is TGTGCCAGCTCACCAGAGACTATTCCCAGCCCAAATGAGCAGTTCTTC. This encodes CASSPETIPSPNEQFF.

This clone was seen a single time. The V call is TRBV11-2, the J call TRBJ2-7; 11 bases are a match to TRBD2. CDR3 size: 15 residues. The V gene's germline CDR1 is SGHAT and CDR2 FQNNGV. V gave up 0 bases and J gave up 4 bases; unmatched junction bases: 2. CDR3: CASSLETSGGYEQYF. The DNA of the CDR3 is TGTGCCAGCAGCTTAGAAACTAGCGGGGGATACGAGCAGTACTTC.

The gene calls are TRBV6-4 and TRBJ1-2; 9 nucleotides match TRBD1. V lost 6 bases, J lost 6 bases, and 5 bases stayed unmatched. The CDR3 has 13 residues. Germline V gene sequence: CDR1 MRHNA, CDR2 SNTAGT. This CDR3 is CASRETGGDGYTF. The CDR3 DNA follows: TGTGCCAGCAGGGAGACAGGGGGTGATGGCTACACCTTC.

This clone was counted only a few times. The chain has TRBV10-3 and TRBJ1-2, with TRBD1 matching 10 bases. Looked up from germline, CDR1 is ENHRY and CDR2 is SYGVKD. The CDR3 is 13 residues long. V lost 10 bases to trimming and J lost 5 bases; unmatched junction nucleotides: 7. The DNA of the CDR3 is TGTGCCACCGGGACAGGGGTCGGTTATGGCTACACCTTC. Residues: CATGTGVGYGYTF.

CDR3 DNA sequence: TGTGCCAGCCGCGCTAGAACGAACACCGGGGAGCTGTTTTTT. It encodes CASRARTNTGELFF. The chain has TRBV9 and TRBJ2-2, with unresolved D. This CDR3 comprises 14 residues. Trimming removed 7 bases at V and 0 bases at J, with 10 bases between. Germline lookup yields CDR1 SGDLS and CDR2 YYNGEE.

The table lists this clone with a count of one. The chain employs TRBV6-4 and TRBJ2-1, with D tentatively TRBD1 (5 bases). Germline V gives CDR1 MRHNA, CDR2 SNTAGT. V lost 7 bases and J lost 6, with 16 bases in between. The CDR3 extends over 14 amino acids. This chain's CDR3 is CASIRRGGGNEQFF. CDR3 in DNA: TGTGCCAGCATCCGTAGGGGCGGCGGCAATGAGCAGTTCTTC.

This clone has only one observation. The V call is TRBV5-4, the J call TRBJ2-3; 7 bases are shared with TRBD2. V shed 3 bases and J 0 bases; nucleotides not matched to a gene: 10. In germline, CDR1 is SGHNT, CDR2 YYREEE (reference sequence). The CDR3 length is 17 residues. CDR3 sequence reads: CASSSLGGVLSTDTQYF. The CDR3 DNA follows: TGTGCCAGCAGCTCATTGGGGGGGGTCCTCAGCACAGATACGCAGTATTTT.